This TCR beta chain appears in the sequencing data of a study of shared clonotypes between healthy human individuals. Germline lookup yields CDR1 SQVTM and CDR2 ANQGSEA. The CDR3 is 13 amino acids. Trimming removed 4 bases at V and 0 bases at J, with 9 bases between. Comment on this clone: Its specificity is not known. Other DNA sequences in the sample encode the same CDR3.

Study-wide points: Compared with clonotypes that all four donors shared, non-shared clonotypes had lower generation probabilities.

The run depth of the assay was deep. Method: immunoSEQ multiplex PCR; TCRdb's copy keeps in-frame clones and lacks some. The table has approximately 500,000 clones, less than 96% seen once; the top ten hold 0.05% to 0.07%. The chain carries TRBV29-1 and TRBJ1-1, with unresolved D. The sequenced sample was naive CD4+ T cells sorted from blood. Noted subset: CD45RA+ positively selected. The TCR comes from a woman in her thirties in good health. The DNA for the CDR3 is TGCAGCGTTGGAGGACGGATGAACACTGAAGCTTTCTTT. Protein sequence: CSVGGRMNTEAFF.